The count of the clone carrying this T cell receptor (beta chain) is one. Its antigen remains unidentified. Primers for the PCR totalled 60 Vbeta and 13 Jbeta. Assay used: immunoSEQ multiplex PCR; TCRdb lists only in-frame clones, some missing. The sample lists over 100,000 clones, approximately 76% occurring once. This record belongs to a study of cytomegalovirus exposure and HLA in healthy donors. This CDR3 contains 16 residues. Trimming at V came to 1 base and at J to 9 bases, leaving 11 bases not matched to a gene. Looked up from germline, CDR1 is SGHTA and CDR2 is FQGNSA. The study, taken as a whole, reports: With later analysis, a missense DCLRE1C variant became linked to TCR beta V- and J-gene trimming. A later look showed TCR association rates differing by HLA locus, highest for DRB1 and lowest for HLA-C. Previous analysis showed most TCR beta V segments were productive about 87% or about 30% of the time. Presence/absence results assume similar sequencing depth per donor, which may not hold.

The clonotype was recovered from a woman in her 50s in good health and CMV-seropositive. The sample comprised PBMCs. V usage is TRBV7-2 and J usage is TRBJ2-5, with 10 positions matching TRBD2. This CDR3 is CASSLGRSGGPGAQYF. The CDR3 DNA sequence: TGTGCCAGCAGCTTAGGTCGTAGCGGGGGGCCAGGGGCCCAGTACTTC.